These 15 T cell receptor beta chains were sequenced from one sample in a study of CD8 T cells in ankylosing spondylitis. Notes on the study in general: Ankylosing spondylitis blood appeared to carry a characteristic TCR beta motif of roughly 8 highly homologous variants.

In TCRdb, the 5' RACE reads were re-called with MiXCR into one record per CDR3 protein. This table has around 440,000 distinct CDR3 sequences, 15% to 20% appearing once. These receptors' antigens are unknown. The sample taken for sequencing was blood, either unsorted or a sorted T cell fraction (not recorded which). The receptors here all came from a male donor with ankylosing spondylitis.

This clonotype was counted only a few times. In DNA form, the CDR3 reads TGTGCCAGCAGTGATAATACACTTGAAGCTTTCTTT. Amino acids: CASSDNTLEAFF. V usage is TRBV2 and J usage is TRBJ1-1, with no clear D. This CDR3 is 12 amino acids long. The germline V and J ends were trimmed by 3 bases and 7 bases, with 9 bases remaining between them. Germline CDR1 reads SNHLY; CDR2 reads FYNNEI. Full variable domain (rest looked up from reference TRBV2 and TRBJ1-1): EPEVTQTPSHQVTQMGQEVILRCVPISNHLYFYWYRQILGQKVEFLVSFYNNEISEKSEIFDDQFSVERPDGSNFTLKIRSTKLEDSAMYFCASSDNTLEAFFGQGTRLTVV.

This clonotype showed up just a few times. This chain links TRBV2 with TRBJ1-1, with 8 bases aligning to TRBD1. The CDR3 length is 15 residues. Trimming took 6 bases from V and 5 from J; bases not matched to a gene: 11. Germline CDR1 is SNHLY and CDR2 is FYNNEI. The CDR3 is CASRALDRGGTEAFF. CDR3 coding DNA: TGTGCCAGCAGAGCCCTTGACAGGGGTGGTACTGAAGCTTTCTTT.

This clonotype was picked up many times. This chain connects TRBV5-1 to TRBJ2-5; D gene ambiguous. The V and J ends lost 2 bases and 2 bases respectively, with 7 bases between them. CDR1 is SGHRS, CDR2 YFSETQ, per germline. The CDR3 covers 13 residues. CDR3 amino acids: CASSFRVQETQYF. The CDR3 DNA sequence: TGCGCCAGCAGCTTCCGGGTGCAAGAGACCCAGTACTTC.

This clonotype was seen a handful of times. The genes are TRBV5-1 and TRBJ2-3; 9 bases fit TRBD1. CDR3 length: 16 amino acids. Germline CDR1 and CDR2: SGHRS and YFSETQ. With V trimmed by 3 bases and J by 7 bases, 12 bases remained unmatched. This chain's CDR3 is CASSSKPGQGMNTQYF. The CDR3 coding sequence is TGCGCCAGCAGCTCCAAACCGGGACAGGGAATGAATACGCAGTATTTT.

This clonotype showed up just a few times. V usage is TRBV7-2 and J usage is TRBJ1-1; 8 bases fit TRBD1. The ends lost 5 bases at V and 4 bases at J; junction bases unmatched: 9. Germline V gene lookup returns CDR1 SGHTA and CDR2 FQGNSA. The CDR3 spans 15 residues. CDR3 region: CASSPDRGRSTEAFF. CDR3 sequence (DNA): TGTGCCAGCAGCCCAGACAGGGGACGGAGCACTGAAGCTTTCTTT. The complete variable domain, with remaining parts taken from reference TRBV7-2 and TRBJ1-1, reads GAGVSQSPSNKVTEKGKDVELRCDPISGHTALYWYRQSLGQGLEFLIYFQGNSAPDKSGLPSDRFSAERTGGSVSTLTIQRTQQEDSAVYLCASSPDRGRSTEAFFGQGTRLTVV.

The sample holds a few counts of this clonotype. The chain is built from TRBV15 and TRBJ2-3; 9 positions agree with TRBD2. Germline V gene data show CDR1 as LNHNV and CDR2 as YYDKDF (reference sequence). Trimming at V came to 5 bases and at J to 0 bases, leaving 3 bases not matched to a gene. The CDR3 spans 15 residues. This CDR3 reads CATSASGASTDTQYF. For the CDR3, the DNA is TGTGCCACCAGCGCTAGCGGGGCTAGCACAGATACGCAGTATTTT.

The chain combines TRBV5-4 with TRBJ1-3; the D gene is possibly TRBD1 (5 bases). V lost 4 bases to trimming and J lost 2 bases, with 16 bases between them. There are 16 residues in the CDR3. Looked up from germline, CDR1 is SGHNT and CDR2 is YYREEE (reference sequence). CDR3 sequence (DNA): TGTGCCAGCAGCCTTCCCGTAGGGACCCCTGGAAACACCATATATTTT. Translation: CASSLPVGTPGNTIYF.

This clonotype has just a few counts. The chain recombines TRBV7-2 with TRBJ2-2; D gene ambiguous. Trimming shortened V by 5 bases and J by 5 bases, and 18 bases separated the two germline ends. The CDR3 totals 16 residues. CDR1 is SGHTA, CDR2 FQGNSA, per germline. The chain's CDR3 is CASSQRRGGSTGELFF. DNA of the CDR3: TGTGCCAGCAGCCAACGCCGTGGCGGAAGTACCGGGGAGCTGTTTTTT.

The chain has TRBV29-1 and TRBJ2-1, with 8 bases aligning to TRBD2. CDR1 and CDR2 (germline): SQVTM, ANQGSEA. The V segment lost 6 bases and the J segment 0 bases; nucleotides outside the gene matches: 10. CDR3 length equals 16 residues. Here the CDR3 reads CSVGGGSISSYNEQFF. Written as DNA, the CDR3 is TGCAGCGTCGGGGGGGGGTCCATCAGCTCCTACAATGAGCAGTTCTTC.

The J gene is TRBJ2-7, the V gene TRBV20-1, with 11 bases lining up with TRBD2. The CDR3 extends over 13 amino acids. V dropped 6 bases and J dropped 2; count of bases not matched to a gene: 3. Germline loops: CDR1 DFQATT, CDR2 SNEGSKA (reference sequence). CDR3 loop: CSANSGGAYEQYF. The CDR3 nucleotides are TGCAGTGCAAATAGCGGGGGGGCCTACGAGCAGTACTTC.

A few counts support this clonotype. This rearrangement joins TRBV7-2 to TRBJ1-2; no clear D. The V end lost 0 bases, the J end lost 2 bases, and 4 bases lay between the germline ends. CDR1 and CDR2 (germline): SGHTA, FQGNSA. The CDR3 length is 13 residues. The CDR3 DNA is TGTGCCAGCAGCTTAGCAGAGAACTATGGCTACACCTTC. This sequence encodes CASSLAENYGYTF.

This clonotype came up a few times. The CDR3 region has the DNA TGTGCCAGCACCCCGAACGCGGGACCTCGGAATGAGCAGTTCTTC. Its translation: CASTPNAGPRNEQFF. The J gene is TRBJ2-1, the V gene TRBV7-6; TRBD2 might be the D (6 bases). This CDR3 region has 15 residues. V was trimmed by 7 bases and J by 7 bases, leaving 20 bases between them. The germline CDR1 and CDR2 sequences are SGHVS and FNYEAQ.

There are many counts of this clonotype. This chain connects TRBV12-3 or TRBV12-4 to TRBJ2-2; no definite D call. Trimming took 3 bases from V and 4 from J, leaving 6 bases between them. The CDR3 has 13 amino acids. CDR3 amino acids: CASSFSSTGELFF. DNA for the CDR3: TGTGCCAGCAGTTTTTCGAGCACCGGGGAGCTGTTTTTT.

The sample holds a few counts of this clonotype. The J gene is TRBJ1-1, the V gene TRBV11-2, with D tentatively TRBD1 (6 bases). The length of the CDR3 is 15 residues. Germline assignment: CDR1 SGHAT and CDR2 FQNNGV. The V and J ends lost 1 base and 2 bases respectively, with 11 bases between them. The CDR3 loop reads CASSLGLGANTEAFF. DNA of the CDR3: TGTGCCAGCAGCTTAGGTCTGGGGGCTAACACTGAAGCTTTCTTT.

This clonotype appeared many times. This chain joins TRBV29-1 and TRBJ2-7; the D call may be TRBD1 or TRBD2 (6 bases each). The V gene's germline CDR1 is SQVTM and CDR2 ANQGSEA. The V gene lost 4 bases and the J gene lost 1 base, with 14 bases spanning the gap. The CDR3 runs 14 residues. The CDR3 nucleotides read TGCAGCGTTGTAGAAGGGGGGCGGTCCTACGAGCAGTACTTC. The encoded protein is CSVVEGGRSYEQYF.